This TCR beta chain was observed in a study of cytomegalovirus exposure and HLA in healthy donors. Study conclusions and caveats: There were a few CMV-associated chains whose specificity for CMV antigens was confirmed in vitro. Both high specificity and high sensitivity reportedly marked the classifier's diagnosis of cytomegalovirus status. According to a subsequent analysis, TCR clusters identified in the first cohort showed a tendency to co-occur across the approximately 120 validation repertoires. Among TCR beta chains, those listed as cytomegalovirus-associated numbered some 160.

The data were produced by immunoSEQ multiplex PCR, yet TCRdb's version contains in-frame clones alone and is incomplete. The profile covers about 300,000 clones, with roughly 88% appearing a single time and approximately 0.94% taken by the ten largest. The germline gives CDR1 SQVTM, CDR2 ANQGSEA. The CDR3 has 13 residues. Turning to this clone: The antigen is not known.

The rearrangement links TRBV29-1 to TRBJ2-7, with 10 bases aligning to TRBD2. Input material: PBMCs. This TCR was recovered from a woman between 18 and 30 years old in good health and CMV-seronegative. The CDR3 loop is CSYSSGSMDEQYF. The CDR3 DNA reads TGCAGTTATTCTAGCGGGAGTATGGACGAGCAGTACTTC.